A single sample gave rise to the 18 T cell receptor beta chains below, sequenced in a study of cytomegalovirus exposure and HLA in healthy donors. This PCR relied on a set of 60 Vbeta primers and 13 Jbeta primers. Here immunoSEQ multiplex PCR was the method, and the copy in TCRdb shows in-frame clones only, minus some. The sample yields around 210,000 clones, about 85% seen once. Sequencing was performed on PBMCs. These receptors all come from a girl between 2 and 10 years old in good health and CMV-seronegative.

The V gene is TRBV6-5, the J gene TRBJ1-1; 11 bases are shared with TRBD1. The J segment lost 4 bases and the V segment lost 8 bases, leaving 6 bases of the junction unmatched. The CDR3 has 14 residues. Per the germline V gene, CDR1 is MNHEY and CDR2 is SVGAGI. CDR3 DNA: TGTGCCAGCCGGCGGGGGACAGGGGGCACTGAAGCTTTCTTT. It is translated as CASRRGTGGTEAFF.

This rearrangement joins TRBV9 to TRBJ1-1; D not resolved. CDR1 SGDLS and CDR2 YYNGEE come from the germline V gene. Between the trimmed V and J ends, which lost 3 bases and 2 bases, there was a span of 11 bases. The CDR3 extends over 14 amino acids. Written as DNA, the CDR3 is TGTGCCAGCAGCGCCGTCGCGGGTAACACTGAAGCTTTCTTT. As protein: CASSAVAGNTEAFF.

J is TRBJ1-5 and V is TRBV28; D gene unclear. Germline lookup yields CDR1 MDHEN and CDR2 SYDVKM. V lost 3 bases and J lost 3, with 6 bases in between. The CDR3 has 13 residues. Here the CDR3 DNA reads TGTGCCAGCAGTTTGGAGTCCAATCAGCCCCAGCATTTT. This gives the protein CASSLESNQPQHF.

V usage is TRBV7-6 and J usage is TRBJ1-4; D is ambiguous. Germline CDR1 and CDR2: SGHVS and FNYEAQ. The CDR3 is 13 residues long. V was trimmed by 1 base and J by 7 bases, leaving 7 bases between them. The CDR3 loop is CASSLGQAEKLFF. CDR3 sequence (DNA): TGTGCCAGCAGCTTAGGCCAAGCTGAAAAACTGTTTTTT.

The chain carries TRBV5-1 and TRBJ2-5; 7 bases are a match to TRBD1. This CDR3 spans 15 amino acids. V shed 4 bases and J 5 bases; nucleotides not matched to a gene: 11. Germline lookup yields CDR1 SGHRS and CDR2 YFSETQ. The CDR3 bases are TGCGCCAGCAGCCTTGGGACAGTACTGTTGGAGACCCAGTACTTC. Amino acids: CASSLGTVLLETQYF.

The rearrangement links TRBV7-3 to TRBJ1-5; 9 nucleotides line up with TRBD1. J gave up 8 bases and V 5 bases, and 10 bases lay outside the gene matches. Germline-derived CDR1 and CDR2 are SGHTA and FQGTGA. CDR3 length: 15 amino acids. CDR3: CASSPLRDRDKPQHF. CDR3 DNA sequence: TGTGCCAGCAGCCCCCTGAGGGACAGGGACAAGCCCCAGCATTTT. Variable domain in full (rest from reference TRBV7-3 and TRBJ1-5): GAGVSQTPSNKVTEKGKYVELRCDPISGHTALYWYRQSLGQGPEFLIYFQGTGAADDSGLPNDRFFAVRPEGSVSTLKIQRTERGDSAVYLCASSPLRDRDKPQHFGDGTRLSIL.

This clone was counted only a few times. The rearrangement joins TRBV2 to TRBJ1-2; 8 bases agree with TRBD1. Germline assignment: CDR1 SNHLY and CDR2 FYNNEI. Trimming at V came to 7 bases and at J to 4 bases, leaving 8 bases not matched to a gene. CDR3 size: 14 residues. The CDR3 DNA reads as TGTGCCAGCAAGGGACAGGTCGGCAGCTATGGCTACACCTTC. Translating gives CASKGQVGSYGYTF.

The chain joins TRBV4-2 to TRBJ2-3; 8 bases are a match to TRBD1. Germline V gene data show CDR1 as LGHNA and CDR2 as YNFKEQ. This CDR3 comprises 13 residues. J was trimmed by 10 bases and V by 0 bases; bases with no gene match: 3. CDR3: CASSQDDRGPQYF. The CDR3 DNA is TGTGCCAGCAGCCAAGACGACAGGGGACCGCAGTATTTT.

The CDR3 nucleotides are TGTGCCAGCAGCCGAACCGGGACAGGGTATGGCTACACCTTC. Protein product: CASSRTGTGYGYTF. The chain carries TRBV7-2 and TRBJ1-2; 9 nucleotides match TRBD1. CDR1 and CDR2 from the germline V gene are SGHTA and FQGNSA. The V gene end was trimmed by 5 bases and the J gene end by 5 bases; junction bases not matched to a gene: 6. The CDR3 extends over 14 amino acids.

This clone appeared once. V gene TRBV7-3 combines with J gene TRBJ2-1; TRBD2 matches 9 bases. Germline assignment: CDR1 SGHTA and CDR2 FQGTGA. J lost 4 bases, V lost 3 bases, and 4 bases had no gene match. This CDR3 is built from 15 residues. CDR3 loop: CASSFGGGEYNEQFF. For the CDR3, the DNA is TGTGCCAGCAGCTTCGGCGGGGGGGAATACAATGAGCAGTTCTTC. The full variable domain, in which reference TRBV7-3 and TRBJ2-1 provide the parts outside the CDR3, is GAGVSQTPSNKVTEKGKYVELRCDPISGHTALYWYRQSLGQGPEFLIYFQGTGAADDSGLPNDRFFAVRPEGSVSTLKIQRTERGDSAVYLCASSFGGGEYNEQFFGPGTRLTVL.

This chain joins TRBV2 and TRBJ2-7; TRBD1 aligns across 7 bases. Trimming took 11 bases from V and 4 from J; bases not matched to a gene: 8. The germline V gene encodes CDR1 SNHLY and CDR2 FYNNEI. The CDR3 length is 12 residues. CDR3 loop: CASRTGLYEQYF. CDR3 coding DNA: TGTGCCTCCCGGACAGGATTATACGAGCAGTACTTC.

The DNA for the CDR3 is TGCGCCAGCAGCTCCGGACAGGGACCTCGTCACGAGCAGTACTTC. As protein: CASSSGQGPRHEQYF. The chain combines TRBV5-1 with TRBJ2-7, with TRBD1 identical over 8 bases. The CDR3 covers 15 residues. V lost 3 bases to trimming and J lost 5 bases; unmatched junction nucleotides: 10. Germline lookup yields CDR1 SGHRS and CDR2 YFSETQ.

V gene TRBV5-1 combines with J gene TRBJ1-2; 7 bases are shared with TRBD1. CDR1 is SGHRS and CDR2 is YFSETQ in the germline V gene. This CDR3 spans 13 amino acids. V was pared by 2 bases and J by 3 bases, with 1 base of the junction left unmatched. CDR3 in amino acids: CASSLTGDYGYTF. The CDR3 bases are TGCGCCAGCAGCTTAACAGGGGACTATGGCTACACCTTC. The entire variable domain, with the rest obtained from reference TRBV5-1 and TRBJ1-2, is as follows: KAGVTQTPRYLIKTRGQQVTLSCSPISGHRSVSWYQQTPGQGLQFLFEYFSETQRNKGNFPGRFSGRQFSNSRSEMNVSTLELGDSALYLCASSLTGDYGYTFGSGTRLTVV.

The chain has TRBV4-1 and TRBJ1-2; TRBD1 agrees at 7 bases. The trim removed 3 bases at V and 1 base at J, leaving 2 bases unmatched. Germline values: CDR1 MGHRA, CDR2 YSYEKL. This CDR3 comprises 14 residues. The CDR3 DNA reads TGCGCCAGCAGCCATGGGACAGTTAACTATGGCTACACCTTC. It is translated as CASSHGTVNYGYTF.

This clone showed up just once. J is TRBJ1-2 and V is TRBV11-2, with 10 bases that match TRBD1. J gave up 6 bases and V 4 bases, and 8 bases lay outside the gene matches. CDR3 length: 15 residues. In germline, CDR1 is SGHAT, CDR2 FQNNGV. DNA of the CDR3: TGTGCCAGCAGCTCAGCGGGGACAGGGGTCCATGGCTACACCTTC. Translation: CASSSAGTGVHGYTF.

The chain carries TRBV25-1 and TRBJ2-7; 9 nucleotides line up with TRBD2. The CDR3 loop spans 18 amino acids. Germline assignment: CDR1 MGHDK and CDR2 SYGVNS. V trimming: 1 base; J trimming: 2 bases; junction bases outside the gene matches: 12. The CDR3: CASSESTSGPNYPYEQYF. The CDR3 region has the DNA TGTGCCAGCAGTGAATCCACTAGCGGGCCCAACTACCCCTACGAGCAGTACTTC.

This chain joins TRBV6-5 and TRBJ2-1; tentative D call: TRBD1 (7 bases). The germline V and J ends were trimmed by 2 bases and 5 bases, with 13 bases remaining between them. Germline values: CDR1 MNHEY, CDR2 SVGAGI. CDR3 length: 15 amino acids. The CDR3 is CASSYRGGGNNEQFF. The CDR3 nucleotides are TGTGCCAGCAGTTACCGAGGGGGCGGGAACAATGAGCAGTTCTTC.

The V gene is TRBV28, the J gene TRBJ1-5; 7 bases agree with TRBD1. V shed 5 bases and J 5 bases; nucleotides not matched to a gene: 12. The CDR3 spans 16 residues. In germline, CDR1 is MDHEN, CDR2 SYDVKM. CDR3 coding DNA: TGTGCCAGCAGTGTCCCTTACAGGGGACTTGATCAGCCCCAGCATTTT. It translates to CASSVPYRGLDQPQHF.